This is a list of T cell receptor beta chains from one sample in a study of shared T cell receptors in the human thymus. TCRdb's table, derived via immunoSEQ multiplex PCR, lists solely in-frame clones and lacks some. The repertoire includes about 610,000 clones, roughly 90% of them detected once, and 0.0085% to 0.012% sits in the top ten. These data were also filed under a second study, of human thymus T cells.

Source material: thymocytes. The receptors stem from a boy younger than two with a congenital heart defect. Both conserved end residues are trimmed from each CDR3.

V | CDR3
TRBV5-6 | ASSPAGRGGTGELF
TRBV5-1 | ASSLYSGGNEQF
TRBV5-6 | ASSHDRSYGYT
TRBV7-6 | ASSSRDSYNEQF
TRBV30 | AWNAAGAMPWEQF
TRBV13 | ASSPWTGRYNEQF
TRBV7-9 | ASSLERAGGPVDEQF
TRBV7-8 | ASQRGSSYEQY
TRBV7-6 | ASKRWTSGRDTQY
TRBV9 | ASSRIGGLDCT
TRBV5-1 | ASSPDYYEQY
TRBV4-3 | ASSILAGALNTGELF
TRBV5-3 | ARSFQDRRVCGNTIY
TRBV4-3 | ASSQRAGGPDTQY
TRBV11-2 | ASSPPRWRLPYEQY
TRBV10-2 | ASSEVYSFNQPQH
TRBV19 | ASSTTSGPVEGTDTQY
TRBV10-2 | ASRGLAGEQETQY
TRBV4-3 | ASSQVGSGTSYEQY
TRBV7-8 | ASSPQGSGSPYEQY
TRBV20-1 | SARTGVEQY
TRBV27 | ASRPRTGRDEQF
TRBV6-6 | ASRRPGQGASEQF
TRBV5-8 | ATTLPSETQY
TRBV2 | ASRESGTDTQY
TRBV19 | ASSIVRGSTDTQY
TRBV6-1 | ASSDGTSGGGLGEQY
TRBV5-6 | ASSLCLAGGSGELF
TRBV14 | ASSQSLLTSGLPGELF
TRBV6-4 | ASRRTSRGEQF
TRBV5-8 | ASSLPGTRDPYNEQF
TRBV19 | ASRPRGEQY
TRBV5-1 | ASRTSGQETQY
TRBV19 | ASRPYPSNRVRPEKLF
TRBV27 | ASSSSNTGELF
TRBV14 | ASSSQGAFHEQY
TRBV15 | ASRLAGANEQF
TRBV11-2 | ASSLAGGRPSYEQY
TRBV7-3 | ASSQFNRRVNDEQF
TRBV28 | ASSLSSGRDNEQF
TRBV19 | ASRQGMRGSEAF
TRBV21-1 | ASSRSGLAGLAKNIQY
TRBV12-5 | ASGFAGAGELF
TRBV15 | ATSRDRYSSYEQY
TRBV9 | ASSVGVVSLNEQF
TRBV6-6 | ASSQGREAGGNTIY
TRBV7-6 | ASSFRAGTSGSSPYEQY
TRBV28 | ASRDGRDTEAF
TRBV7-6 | ASSLAYTHPGQGYYGYT